This T cell receptor (beta chain) was captured in a study of blood T cell repertoires in COVID-19. Sequencing used immunoSEQ multiplex PCR; TCRdb keeps in-frame clones, though not all of them. In the table there are under 200,000 clones, roughly 91% of which are singletons. The CDR3 totals 16 residues. Per the germline V gene, CDR1 is MNHNS and CDR2 is SASEGT. V lost 4 bases and J lost 0, with 13 bases in between. This sequence was found in a man aged 45-60 years who had recovered from COVID-19. This chain uses TRBV6-1 with TRBJ1-3; D is perhaps TRBD1 (6 bases). The specimen was peripheral blood. The CDR3 bases are TGTGCCAGCAGTGCCCCGGGACACCTCTCTGGAAACACCATATATTTT. Translating gives CASSAPGHLSGNTIYF.